There are a few counts of the clone carrying this T cell receptor beta chain. The antigen is undetermined. TCRdb independently ran MiXCR on the RT-PCR reads; one entry per CDR3 protein. Altogether more than 400,000 distinct CDR3 sequences are present, more than 7% being singletons, with the ten largest covering 10% to 15%. These data come from a study of response to subunit inactivated influenza vaccine. The study, taken as a whole, reports: The authors proposed limited new T cell recruitment per seasonal influenza vaccination.

The CDR3 runs 13 residues. Germline CDR1 is DFQATT and CDR2 is SNEGSKA (reference sequence). Trimming cost V 5 bases and J 2 bases, with 10 bases left between them. The V and J genes are TRBV20-1 and TRBJ1-3; the D gene is possibly TRBD1 (6 bases). This specimen was PBMCs from blood, taken about 24 months after vaccination. This clonotype was obtained from a man aged 45-69 years who received an inactivated influenza vaccine. DNA for the CDR3: TGCAGTGCTGTGGACAGAGCTGGAAACACCATATATTTT. Translating it yields CSAVDRAGNTIYF.